One sample yielded the 19 T cell receptor beta chains listed below, sequenced in a study of shared clonotypes between healthy human individuals. Sequencing used immunoSEQ multiplex PCR; TCRdb keeps in-frame clones, though not all of them. The repertoire includes roughly 700,000 clones, around 90% of them detected once, and about 34% sits in the top ten. The sample comprised memory CD8+ T cells from PBMCs. Subset described: CD45RO+ cells pooled with CCR7-negative TemRA cells. The receptors originated from a man younger than 35 in good health. Some clones in this sample may be carry-over from other donors' samples.

This chain joins TRBV5-4 and TRBJ2-5, with unresolved D. The DNA end favors TRBJ2-7, so the J call may be wrong. The V gene's germline CDR1 is SGHNT and CDR2 YYREEE (reference sequence). This CDR3 region has 14 residues. The CDR3 DNA reads TGTGCCAGCAGCTTGGGCCGCAGCTCCTACGAGCAGTACTTC. Translated, it gives CASSLGRSSYEQYF.

This chain joins TRBV28 and TRBJ1-4, with D possibly being TRBD1 (5 bases). This CDR3 spans 15 amino acids. V was pared by 5 bases and J by 0 bases, with 10 bases between. Looked up from germline, CDR1 is MDHEN and CDR2 is SYDVKM. The CDR3 spells CASSPRGSTNEKLFF. CDR3 coding DNA: TGTGCCAGCAGTCCTAGGGGTTCAACTAATGAAAAACTGTTTTTT. Full variable domain (remainder filled in from reference TRBV28 and TRBJ1-4): DVKVTQSSRYLVKRTGEKVFLECVQDMDHENMFWYRQDPGLGLRLIYFSYDVKMKEKGDIPEGYSVSREKKERFSLILESASTNQTSMYLCASSPRGSTNEKLFFGSGTQLSVL.

The chain uses TRBV7-9 and TRBJ2-7; 10 bases are a match to TRBD1. The length of the CDR3 is 17 residues. Trimming removed 0 bases from V and 5 bases from J; junction bases left unmatched: 10. The germline V gene has CDR1 SEHNR and CDR2 FQNEAQ (reference sequence). The CDR3 loop reads CASSLALNLGTGDEQYF. CDR3 sequence (DNA): TGTGCCAGCAGCTTAGCGCTAAATTTAGGGACAGGGGACGAGCAGTACTTC.

The chain has TRBV7-3 and TRBJ2-1; the match to TRBD2 covers 7 bases. With 0 bases clipped from V and 8 bases from J, the junction kept 4 bases outside the gene matches. CDR1 is SGHTA and CDR2 is FQGTGA in the germline V gene. The CDR3 is made up of 14 amino acids. CDR3 coding DNA: TGTGCCAGCAGCTTAACGTTGGCGGGGGATGAGCAGTTCTTC. Amino acid sequence: CASSLTLAGDEQFF.

About this clone: The sample carries other DNA sequences with the same CDR3. The V gene is TRBV15, the J gene TRBJ2-1; D unclear. Germline CDR1 reads LNHNV; CDR2 reads YYDKDF (reference sequence). V lost 0 bases and J lost 0, with 6 bases in between. CDR3 length: 15 amino acids. The CDR3 DNA reads TGTGCCACCAGCAGAGAAGGTAGCTCCTACAATGAGCAGTTCTTC. This translates into CATSREGSSYNEQFF.

The chain joins TRBV28 to TRBJ2-4; 7 nucleotides line up with TRBD1. CDR1 and CDR2 from the germline V gene are MDHEN and SYDVKM. With V trimmed by 5 bases and J by 3 bases, 4 bases remained unmatched. This CDR3 is 14 amino acids long. CDR3 DNA sequence: TGTGCCAGCAGTCACGACAGGGACAAAAACATTCAGTACTTC. This sequence encodes CASSHDRDKNIQYF.

The chain recombines TRBV28 with TRBJ2-7; no clear D gene. This CDR3 contains 13 residues. Germline-derived CDR1 and CDR2 are MDHEN and SYDVKM. V dropped 5 bases and J dropped 5 bases, with 13 bases sitting between them. Here the CDR3 reads CASSLSAFDEQYF. CDR3 coding DNA: TGTGCCAGCAGTCTCAGTGCATTCGACGAGCAGTACTTC.

This clone was counted at least ten times. The junction departs from the called germline gene at one end, perhaps through a read error. CDR3 loop: CASSYSGTEAYNEQFF. The CDR3, as DNA: TGTGCCAGCAGTTATTCCGGGACAGAAGCCTACAATGAGCAGTTCTTC. This chain connects TRBV10-3 to TRBJ2-1; 7 nucleotides match TRBD1. The CDR3 length is 16 residues. CDR1 and CDR2 from the germline V gene are ENHRY and SYGVKD.

The chain employs TRBV4-3 and TRBJ2-2, with 12 bases lining up with TRBD2. The CDR3 covers 18 residues. Germline CDR1 and CDR2: LGHNA and YSLEER. The V segment lost 4 bases and the J segment 0 bases; nucleotides outside the gene matches: 6. DNA of the CDR3: TGCGCCAGCAGCCCAAGGACTAGCGGGGACCCGAACACCGGGGAGCTGTTTTTT. Translation gives CASSPRTSGDPNTGELFF.

There are a few counts of this clone. The rearrangement uses TRBV6-1 and TRBJ1-1; D ambiguous. The germline CDR1 and CDR2 sequences are MNHNS and SASEGT. Trimming pared 1 base from V and 1 base from J, leaving 7 bases between. CDR3 length equals 14 residues. CDR3 protein: CASSEGPTNTEAFF. The CDR3 DNA is TGTGCCAGCAGTGAAGGACCGACGAACACTGAAGCTTTCTTT.

The gene calls are TRBV12-2 and TRBJ2-7. TRBV12-2 is termed a pseudogene. The CDR3 consists of 17 residues. CDR3 sequence reads: CASRFVEWEVLRSEQYF. In DNA, the CDR3 is TGTGCAAGTCGCTTTGTGGAATGGGAAGTCCTGAGATCCGAGCAGTACTTC.

As concerns this clone: Other DNA sequences in the same sample also yield this CDR3. The V gene is TRBV4-3, the J gene TRBJ1-4; 8 bases line up with TRBD1. The CDR3 has 14 amino acids. The V gene end was trimmed by 1 base and the J gene end by 5 bases; junction bases not matched to a gene: 0. CDR1 and CDR2 from the germline V gene are LGHNA and YSLEER. DNA for the CDR3: TGCGCCAGCAGCCAAGGGACAGGGAATGAAAAACTGTTTTTT. Encoded protein: CASSQGTGNEKLFF.

The chain has TRBV28 and TRBJ2-5, with D perhaps TRBD1 (6 bases). The CDR3 sequence is 13 residues long. V dropped 8 bases and J dropped 2 bases, with 12 bases sitting between them. Germline CDR1 and CDR2: MDHEN and SYDVKM. CDR3 coding DNA: TGTGCCAGCGGGTGGACAGAGCAAGAGACCCAGTACTTC. It codes for CASGWTEQETQYF.

V is TRBV5-1 and J is TRBJ2-7; 11 bases map to TRBD2. With 4 bases clipped from V and 1 base from J, the junction kept 4 bases outside the gene matches. Looked up from germline, CDR1 is SGHRS and CDR2 is YFSETQ. The length of the CDR3 is 15 residues. The CDR3 bases are TGCGCCAGCAGCCCGGGACTAGCGGTATCCTACGAGCAGTACTTC. Translating gives CASSPGLAVSYEQYF.

This chain uses TRBV7-9 with TRBJ2-4, with D tentatively TRBD1 or TRBD2 (5 bases each). This CDR3 has 17 residues. V was pared by 1 base and J by 0 bases, with 13 bases between. Germline V gene lookup returns CDR1 SEHNR and CDR2 FQNEAQ (reference sequence). The CDR3 nucleotides read TGTGCCAGCAGCTTAGACCGGGGCATGGAAGCCAAAAACATTCAGTACTTC. Translation: CASSLDRGMEAKNIQYF. Looking up the rest from reference TRBV7-9 and TRBJ2-4 gives the full variable domain: DTGVSQNPRHKITKRGQNVTFRCDPISEHNRLYWYRQTLGQGPEFLTYFQNEAQLEKSRLLSDRFSAERPKGSFSTLEIQRTEQGDSAMYLCASSLDRGMEAKNIQYFGAGTRLSVL.

The chain employs TRBV7-9 and TRBJ2-5; 9 bases are a match to TRBD2. After removal of 1 base from V and 5 bases from J, the junction contained 2 bases not matched to a gene. CDR3 length equals 14 residues. Germline loops: CDR1 SEHNR, CDR2 FQNEAQ (reference sequence). CDR3: CASSLVLAGETQYF. Written as DNA, the CDR3 is TGTGCCAGCAGCTTAGTTCTAGCGGGGGAGACCCAGTACTTC.

V and J are TRBV28 and TRBJ2-7; D may be TRBD1 (6 bases). This CDR3 spans 13 amino acids. The germline CDR1 and CDR2 sequences are MDHEN and SYDVKM. Trimming removed 5 bases at V and 4 bases at J, with 12 bases between. The CDR3 is CASSLGTPYEQYF. The CDR3 nucleotides are TGTGCCAGCAGTCTAGGGACACCATACGAGCAGTACTTC.

This chain connects TRBV7-8 to TRBJ2-1; 7 positions agree with TRBD2. The V gene's germline CDR1 is SGHVS and CDR2 FQNEAQ. V gave up 4 bases and J gave up 8 bases; unmatched junction bases: 8. The CDR3 covers 14 residues. The CDR3 is CASSWGGVGDEQFF. CDR3 sequence (DNA): TGTGCCAGCAGCTGGGGGGGAGTCGGGGATGAGCAGTTCTTC. Combining the CDR3 with reference TRBV7-8 and TRBJ2-1 gives the whole variable domain GAGVSQSPRYKVAKRGQDVALRCDPISGHVSLFWYQQALGQGPEFLTYFQNEAQLDKSGLPSDRFFAERPEGSVSTLKIQRTQQEDSAVYLCASSWGGVGDEQFFGPGTRLTVL.

The chain combines TRBV15 with TRBJ2-7, with D possibly matching TRBD2 (5 bases). Germline assignment: CDR1 LNHNV and CDR2 YYDKDF (reference sequence). The CDR3 contains 14 residues. Deletions cut 5 bases from V and 5 bases from J, with 16 bases between. The CDR3, as DNA: TGTGCCACCAGCTCCGGGGATCGCTGGGACGAGCAGTACTTC. Translation: CATSSGDRWDEQYF.